This T cell receptor (beta chain) was captured in a study of cytomegalovirus exposure and HLA in healthy donors. Study context: Genotyping of roughly 400 donors showed that over 65% belonged to the Caucasian-associated ancestry cluster.

The V gene's germline CDR1 is SGDLS and CDR2 YYNGEE. Trimming stripped 2 bases from V and 2 bases from J, with 11 bases between. The CDR3 runs 15 residues. Study-wide findings and caveats: The study assumed roughly uniform donor sequencing depth for presence/absence analyses. In vitro, three CMV-associated chains proved specific for CMV antigens. In a later analysis, most CMV-associated TCR beta chains appeared HLA-restricted.

With regard to this clone: Its target is not known.

13 Jbeta primers and 60 Vbeta primers were used for the PCR. Here immunoSEQ multiplex PCR was the method, and the copy in TCRdb shows in-frame clones only, minus some. The sample has 85,000 to 120,000 clones; roughly 80% are singletons. This sequence was found in a man aged 40-49 years in good health and CMV-seronegative. What was sequenced was PBMCs. V gene TRBV9 combines with J gene TRBJ1-3; D perhaps matches TRBD1 (5 bases). The CDR3 region is CASSVGEEAGNTIYF. As DNA, the CDR3 is TGTGCCAGCAGCGTGGGGGAGGAAGCTGGAAACACCATATATTTT.